The entry below gives a single T cell receptor beta chain sequence along with its context. What it binds is unknown. Assay: immunoSEQ multiplex PCR; the TCRdb copy retains only in-frame clones and omits some. The data contain more than 300,000 clones, around 86% of them singletons. This sample was taken from a study of cytomegalovirus exposure and HLA in healthy donors. Study-wide results and caveats: Clusters of TCRs from the first cohort tended to co-occur in the 100 to 150 validation repertoires (as a later analysis found).

This CDR3 spans 15 amino acids. The germline V and J ends were trimmed by 1 base and 4 bases, with 11 bases remaining between them. Germline V gene lookup returns CDR1 SGHTA and CDR2 FQGNSA. The rearrangement joins TRBV7-2 to TRBJ2-1; possible D gene TRBD2, 6 bases. The sequenced sample consisted of PBMCs. The clonotype comes from a young woman in good health and CMV-seronegative. The CDR3 spells CASSLGVAVYNEQFF. CDR3 DNA sequence: TGTGCCAGCAGCTTAGGGGTAGCGGTATACAATGAGCAGTTCTTC.